This T cell receptor (beta chain) was identified during a study of control samples from healthy donors and cancer patients. The assay was immunoSEQ multiplex PCR, and TCRdb's table has in-frame clones only and misses some. The repertoire holds 80,000 to 100,000 clones, with more than 90% as singletons. Losses at the gene ends were 3 bases for V and 8 bases for J; bases not matched to a gene: 5. CDR1 is KGHSH and CDR2 is LQKENI in the germline V gene. The CDR3 is 13 amino acids. The V call is TRBV18, the J call TRBJ1-1; 8 nucleotides match TRBD1. The TCR was taken from a human donor in good health. The donor label of this sample is uncertain. Specimen: blood. CDR3 region: CASSPTGQGEAFF. The CDR3 DNA reads as TGTGCCAGCTCACCGACTGGACAGGGCGAAGCTTTCTTT.